The rows below give T cell receptor beta chains drawn from one sample of a study of cytomegalovirus exposure and HLA in healthy donors. This table comes from immunoSEQ multiplex PCR, and its TCRdb copy is limited to in-frame clones, with some not included. This table has some 150,000 clones, roughly 80% appearing once. Sequencing was carried out using PBMCs. These receptors all come from a female donor in good health and CMV-seronegative. Both conserved end residues are part of each CDR3. D genes are given only for firm matches. Size is omitted from some rows. Given values are once, few, many or a class for expanded clones.

cdr3_nt	cdr3_aa	d_call	clone_size	v_call	j_call
TGTGCCAGCAGGCCCCTACAGCGGAGAAACACGGCCGGGGAGCTGTTTTTT	CASRPLQRRNTAGELFF	-	few	TRBV13	TRBJ2-2
TGCGCCAGCAGCTTAGTGCAGGGGAACACTGAAGCTTTCTTT	CASSLVQGNTEAFF	-	-	TRBV5-1	TRBJ1-1
TGTGCCAGCAGTGAATCATCAGGGGCGTTCTCTGGGGCCAACGTCCTGACTTTC	CASSESSGAFSGANVLTF	-	-	TRBV6-1	TRBJ2-6
TGTGCCAGCAGCCAAGATTCCTCCCTCAATCAGCCCCAGCATTTT	CASSQDSSLNQPQHF	-	few	TRBV4-2	TRBJ1-5
TGTGCCAGCAGCGGAGCCCCACTACAGGGGTGGGGGACCGGGGAGCTGTTTTTT	CASSGAPLQGWGTGELFF	TRBD1	-	TRBV9	TRBJ2-2
TGTGCCAGCAGATTAACAGCGAACACTGAAGCTTTCTTT	CASRLTANTEAFF	-	-	TRBV28	TRBJ1-1
TGTGCCAGCAGTGCGGCTAGCGGGAGCACAGATACGCAGTATTTT	CASSAASGSTDTQYF	TRBD2	few	TRBV6-4	TRBJ2-3
TGTGCCAGCAGTGAGCGACAGGGCCCAGATACGCAGTATTTT	CASSERQGPDTQYF	TRBD1	once	TRBV28	TRBJ2-3
TGTGCCAGCAGGAGGGACAGCGTGATTGTGGCGGAGCAGTTCTTC	CASRRDSVIVAEQFF	TRBD1	-	TRBV27	TRBJ2-1
TGTGCCAGCAGTTTATCGTCGGGGTTCTACGAGCAGTACTTC	CASSLSSGFYEQYF	-	-	TRBV27	TRBJ2-7
TGTGCCAGCAGTTATTCCGTGACAGCTAACTATGGCTACACCTTC	CASSYSVTANYGYTF	-	-	TRBV6-5	TRBJ1-2
TGCAGCGTTGGGCAGGGGACCAATCAGCCCCAGCATTTT	CSVGQGTNQPQHF	-	once	TRBV29-1	TRBJ1-5
TGTGCCAGCAGCACTCAGGGGGGCGAGCAGTACTTC	CASSTQGGEQYF	-	-	TRBV11-1	TRBJ2-7
TGTGCCAGCAGGAACACGAACACTGAAGCTTTCTTT	CASRNTNTEAFF	-	-	TRBV6-1	TRBJ1-1
TGTGCCATCAGTGATCCAAGAGGACAGCAGAGCACAGATACGCAGTATTTT	CAISDPRGQQSTDTQYF	-	-	TRBV10-3	TRBJ2-3
TGTGCCATCAGTGAAGGGGTGACAACGAACACTGAAGCTTTCTTT	CAISEGVTTNTEAFF	-	-	TRBV10-3	TRBJ1-1
TGTGCCAGCAGCCGGACTAGCGGTACCTACGAGCAGTACTTC	CASSRTSGTYEQYF	TRBD2	-	TRBV27	TRBJ2-7
TGTGCCAGCACCAGGGGTCTCAGGGGAGAGACCCAGTACTTC	CASTRGLRGETQYF	-	-	TRBV28	TRBJ2-5
TGTGCCAGCAGTTACTCGAGGACAGGGGGCAATCAGCCCCAGCATTTT	CASSYSRTGGNQPQHF	TRBD1	-	TRBV6-5	TRBJ1-5
TGTGCCAGCAGTGCTAGCGGGAGGTATCATGAGCAGTTCTTC	CASSASGRYHEQFF	TRBD2	-	TRBV2	TRBJ2-1
TGTGCCAGCAGTTCTGGGACTAGCGGGAACACAGATACGCAGTATTTT	CASSSGTSGNTDTQYF	TRBD2	-	TRBV28	TRBJ2-3
TGTGCCAGCAGTTTCAGCCCATTGTCGGTCAGGAACTATGGCTACACCTTC	CASSFSPLSVRNYGYTF	-	-	TRBV28	TRBJ1-2
TGTGCCAGCAGTCTCATCACAGGGGGCCAAGAGACCCAGTACTTC	CASSLITGGQETQYF	TRBD1	-	TRBV27	TRBJ2-5
TGTGCCAGCAGCTCCATCGCAGGGGGCTATGGCTACACCTTC	CASSSIAGGYGYTF	TRBD1	few	TRBV5-4	TRBJ1-2
TGTGCCATCGCGACAACAGGGGGGAACACTGAAGCTTTCTTT	CAIATTGGNTEAFF	TRBD1	-	TRBV10-3	TRBJ1-1
TGCGCCAGCAGCTTTACCCCGGGACTTGGAAATGAGCAGTTCTTC	CASSFTPGLGNEQFF	-	-	TRBV5-1	TRBJ2-1
TGTGCCAGCAGTTTCCTCAGTTCTAATGAAAAACTGTTTTTT	CASSFLSSNEKLFF	-	once	TRBV2	TRBJ1-4
TGTGCCAGTAGAAAGCGGGAGGGCCCCTACGAGCAGTACTTC	CASRKREGPYEQYF	TRBD2	-	TRBV19	TRBJ2-7
TGTGCCAGCAGTACGGAAGGGCGGGAGAGGTCCTACAATGAGCAGTTCTTC	CASSTEGRERSYNEQFF	TRBD2	-	TRBV27	TRBJ2-1
TGTGCCAGCGGGGACAGGGCGATCAATGGCTACACCTTC	CASGDRAINGYTF	TRBD1	-	TRBV27	TRBJ1-2
TGTGCCAGCAGTTCACAGGGATCCTACGAGCAGTACTTC	CASSSQGSYEQYF	-	-	TRBV27	TRBJ2-7
TGTGCCAGCAGTGTTAACAGGGGTAGCACAGATACGCAGTATTTT	CASSVNRGSTDTQYF	TRBD1	-	TRBV6-1	TRBJ2-3
TGTGCCAGCAGCTCCGGACTAGCGGGAGTAAAATCCTACGAGCAGTACTTC	CASSSGLAGVKSYEQYF	TRBD2	-	TRBV28	TRBJ2-7
TGTGCCAGCAGCCCGACAGGGGGTAATGGCTACACCTTC	CASSPTGGNGYTF	TRBD1	-	TRBV5-4	TRBJ1-2
TGTGCCAGCAGCTCCATCGGAGTGCAGCCCCAGCATTTT	CASSSIGVQPQHF	-	-	TRBV6-6	TRBJ1-5
TGCGCCAGCAGCTTGGGTCAACAGTCCTACAATGAGCAGTTCTTC	CASSLGQQSYNEQFF	-	-	TRBV5-1	TRBJ2-1
TGTGCCAGCAGACTCCGGGACTCGCCCTACGAGCAGTACTTC	CASRLRDSPYEQYF	-	few	TRBV5-8	TRBJ2-7
TGCAGCGTTGAGATGGCAGGGCTATCCACAGATACGCAGTATTTT	CSVEMAGLSTDTQYF	-	-	TRBV29-1	TRBJ2-3
TGTGCCAGCAGTTTGCGACAACTCGAGCAGTACTTC	CASSLRQLEQYF	-	-	TRBV5-5	TRBJ2-7
TGTGCCACCCAGAGTCATAGCGGGAGAGCAGATACGCAGTATTTT	CATQSHSGRADTQYF	TRBD2	-	TRBV6-5	TRBJ2-3
TGTGCCAGCAGTAGGATACAGGGGACAGGGGGCTACACCTTC	CASSRIQGTGGYTF	TRBD1	-	TRBV2	TRBJ1-2
TGTGCCAGCAGTGAAGGCCACCTAACCTACGAGCAGTACTTC	CASSEGHLTYEQYF	-	few	TRBV6-1	TRBJ2-7
TGTGCCAGCAGCTTTCGGACAGCACGAAACACTGAAGCTTTCTTT	CASSFRTARNTEAFF	-	-	TRBV5-6	TRBJ1-1
TGCGCCAGCAGCCAAGACGGGAGAGGCACAGATACGCAGTATTTT	CASSQDGRGTDTQYF	-	-	TRBV4-1	TRBJ2-3
TGCGCCAGCAGCCAAGGCATTGGGACAACTTCATGGGAAAAACTGTTTTTT	CASSQGIGTTSWEKLFF	-	-	TRBV4-1	TRBJ1-4
TGTGCCAGCACCCCCGGGACACTCTACGAGCAGTACTTC	CASTPGTLYEQYF	-	-	TRBV7-2	TRBJ2-7
TGCGCCAGCAGCTTGGAGGGAGGGGTTCAGCAGCCCCAGCATTTT	CASSLEGGVQQPQHF	-	-	TRBV5-1	TRBJ1-5
TGTGCCAGCACGACTAGCGGGAAGAACAATGAGCAGTTCTTC	CASTTSGKNNEQFF	TRBD2	-	TRBV2	TRBJ2-1
TGTGCCAGCAGCCAGGGACCAGGGGATTACTATGGCTACACCTTC	CASSQGPGDYYGYTF	-	-	TRBV5-6	TRBJ1-2
TGTGCCAGCAGCTCAGGGGTACCCACCTCTGGAAACACCATATATTTT	CASSSGVPTSGNTIYF	-	once	TRBV7-2	TRBJ1-3
TGTGCCAGCATCAAACTAGGAGGGGTGTGGAATCAGCCCCAGCATTTT	CASIKLGGVWNQPQHF	-	-	TRBV7-6	TRBJ1-5